These 22 T cell receptor beta chains came from one sample sequenced in a study of T cell changes during pregnancy in multiple sclerosis. Profiled with immunoSEQ multiplex PCR; TCRdb holds only in-frame clones, not every one. Counted here are approximately 44,000 clones, roughly 92% occurring once; the ten biggest clones make up 0.55% to 0.7%. The sample here was CD4+ T cells from peripheral blood mononuclear cells, taken in the first trimester of pregnancy. The receptors here all came from a female donor with multiple sclerosis, enrolled in a pregnancy study.

The table lists this clone with a few counts. The chain combines TRBV29-1 with TRBJ2-7; D might be TRBD1 (6 bases). The CDR3 is made up of 12 amino acids. V lost 8 bases, J lost 1 base, and 12 bases lay in between. Germline loops: CDR1 SQVTM, CDR2 ANQGSEA. The CDR3: CSFSQGSYEQYF. The CDR3 DNA reads as TGCAGCTTTTCACAGGGATCCTACGAGCAGTACTTC.

The J gene is TRBJ1-5, the V gene TRBV19; no reliable D call. The germline gives CDR1 LNHDA, CDR2 SQIVND (reference sequence). The CDR3 covers 15 residues. V was cut by 3 bases and J by 0 bases, with 9 bases left in between. The CDR3 is CASSIREGSNQPQHF. DNA for the CDR3: TGTGCCAGTAGTATCCGGGAGGGTAGCAATCAGCCCCAGCATTTT.

The V call is TRBV7-8, the J call TRBJ1-5; D is ambiguous. Trimming removed 4 bases at V and 5 bases at J, with 9 bases between. The CDR3 is 13 residues long. Germline V gene sequence: CDR1 SGHVS, CDR2 FQNEAQ. The chain's CDR3 is CASSSDTDQPQHF. DNA for the CDR3: TGTGCCAGCAGCTCTGACACCGATCAGCCCCAGCATTTT.

This chain uses TRBV5-4 with TRBJ2-3; 9 positions match TRBD2. The J segment lost 3 bases and the V segment lost 1 base, leaving 3 bases of the junction unmatched. This CDR3 contains 15 residues. Per germline, CDR1 SGHNT and CDR2 YYREEE (reference sequence). CDR3 protein: CASSLRLAETDTQYF. The CDR3 nucleotides are TGTGCCAGCAGCTTGAGACTAGCGGAGACAGATACGCAGTATTTT.

This clone is a singleton in its sample. CDR3 in DNA: TGTGCCAGCTCACCGAAGGGGGGGACTGAAGCTTTCTTT. Translated: CASSPKGGTEAFF. The rearrangement joins TRBV18 to TRBJ1-1; D possibly corresponds to TRBD1 (6 bases). The germline CDR1 and CDR2 sequences are KGHSH and LQKENI. V lost 3 bases and J 5 bases, leaving 10 bases between the germline ends. The CDR3 has 13 amino acids.

The genes are TRBV19 and TRBJ2-1, with 14 bases lining up with TRBD2. Germline V gives CDR1 LNHDA, CDR2 SQIVND (reference sequence). Trimming took 6 bases from V and 13 from J; bases not matched to a gene: 8. This CDR3 is 14 amino acids long. CDR3 bases: TGTGCCAGTAGCGCTGAGACTAGCGGGAGGGAACAGTTCTTC. This translates into CASSAETSGREQFF.

This rearrangement joins TRBV18 to TRBJ2-3; 8 bases fit TRBD2. Germline V gene sequence: CDR1 KGHSH, CDR2 LQKENI. The CDR3 consists of 16 residues. The V gene end was trimmed by 6 bases and the J gene end by 4 bases; junction bases not matched to a gene: 12. As DNA, the CDR3 is TGTGCCAGCTCGCACCTCGCCAGCGGGAGCCCAGATACGCAGTATTTT. Translation gives CASSHLASGSPDTQYF.

The V gene is TRBV27, the J gene TRBJ2-5, with 9 positions matching TRBD2. The ends lost 4 bases at V and 6 bases at J; junction bases unmatched: 12. The CDR3 covers 16 residues. Germline CDR1 reads MNHEY; CDR2 reads SMNVEV (reference sequence). The CDR3 DNA reads TGTGCCAGCAGTTCCCCCGGGGGTAGCGGGAGACAGACCCAGTACTTC. This gives the protein CASSSPGGSGRQTQYF.

CDR3 amino acids: CASSLGLGIGNEQFF. The DNA of the CDR3 is TGTGCCAGCAGCTTAGGACTAGGAATAGGTAATGAGCAGTTCTTC. V and J are TRBV5-8 and TRBJ2-1; 7 positions agree with TRBD2. Trimming cost V 2 bases and J 7 bases; bases outside gene matches: 9. The CDR3 has 15 residues. Germline lookup yields CDR1 SGHTS and CDR2 YDEGEE.

The rearrangement joins TRBV27 to TRBJ1-1; maybe TRBD1 (6 bases). The germline V gene encodes CDR1 MNHEY and CDR2 SMNVEV (reference sequence). This CDR3 has 17 residues. The ends were cut back, 7 bases at V and 7 bases at J, with 28 bases in the middle. CDR3 region: CASKSSAWGQGQVEAFF. For the CDR3, the DNA is TGTGCCAGCAAATCGTCGGCCTGGGGGCAGGGGCAGGTTGAAGCTTTCTTT.

The CDR3 is CASSPRRGFLNEQYF. For the CDR3, the DNA is TGTGCCAGCAGTCCCCGGCGGGGGTTTTTGAACGAGCAGTACTTC. V is TRBV28 and J is TRBJ2-7; 7 nucleotides line up with TRBD2. This CDR3 contains 15 residues. Looked up from germline, CDR1 is MDHEN and CDR2 is SYDVKM. J gave up 5 bases and V 5 bases, and 12 bases lay outside the gene matches. The variable domain in full, with the rest retrieved from reference TRBV28 and TRBJ2-7, is DVKVTQSSRYLVKRTGEKVFLECVQDMDHENMFWYRQDPGLGLRLIYFSYDVKMKEKGDIPEGYSVSREKKERFSLILESASTNQTSMYLCASSPRRGFLNEQYFGPGTRLTVT.

The chain recombines TRBV11-3 with TRBJ2-2, with 10 nucleotides matching TRBD1. Germline assignment: CDR1 SGHNT and CDR2 YENEEA. The V and J ends lost 1 base and 3 bases, in that order; junction bases with no gene match: 8. The CDR3 has 18 residues. CDR3 region: CASSLGDRGRPDTGELFF. The CDR3 DNA is TGTGCCAGCAGCTTAGGAGACAGGGGGCGCCCGGACACCGGGGAGCTGTTTTTT. Using reference TRBV11-3 and TRBJ2-2 for the parts outside the CDR3, the full variable domain is EAGVVQSPRYKIIEKKQPVAFWCNPISGHNTLYWYLQNLGQGPELLIRYENEEAVDDSQLPKDRFSAERLKGVDSTLKIQPAELGDSAVYLCASSLGDRGRPDTGELFFGEGSRLTVL.

Turning to this clone: At one of its ends the junction is not consistent with the germline gene, which may arise from a read error. This sequence joins TRBV7-7 and TRBJ2-1, with 9 bases identical to TRBD2. Germline-derived CDR1 and CDR2 are SSHAT and FNYEAQ (reference sequence). The length of the CDR3 is 16 residues. This chain's CDR3 is CASSLGESAGGNEQFF. The CDR3 nucleotides are TGTGCTAGCAGCTTAGGCGAATCGGCGGGAGGGAATGAGCAGTTCTTC.

This clone was observed a single time. This chain connects TRBV11-2 to TRBJ2-1, with TRBD2 matching 7 bases. Trimming cost V 5 bases and J 9 bases; bases outside gene matches: 13. This CDR3 spans 15 amino acids. Germline V CDR1 and CDR2: SGHAT, FQNNGV. This chain's CDR3 is CASSTLAGAGGEQFF. The CDR3 DNA follows: TGTGCCAGCAGCACGCTGGCGGGAGCAGGAGGTGAGCAGTTCTTC.

CDR3 coding DNA: TGTGCCAGCAGCCCTAAAGGGGTATCTAATGAAAAACTGTTTTTT. Residues: CASSPKGVSNEKLFF. The chain couples TRBV5-6 to TRBJ1-4, with TRBD1 as a possible D gene (5 bases). The germline V gene encodes CDR1 SGHDT and CDR2 YYEEEE. The CDR3 consists of 15 residues. The V end lost 4 bases, the J end lost 3 bases, and 13 bases lay between the germline ends.

This chain connects TRBV6-5 to TRBJ1-4; 8 bases map to TRBD1. The length of the CDR3 is 15 residues. The V and J ends lost 2 bases and 7 bases, in that order; junction bases with no gene match: 6. Germline CDR1 MNHEY, CDR2 SVGAGI. CDR3 in DNA: TGTGCCAGCAGTTACCTCAGGGGGCGGGGTGAAAAACTGTTTTTT. It encodes CASSYLRGRGEKLFF.

V usage is TRBV28 and J usage is TRBJ2-7; TRBD2 matches 8 bases. Germline loops: CDR1 MDHEN, CDR2 SYDVKM. The V segment lost 5 bases and the J segment 6 bases; nucleotides outside the gene matches: 12. The CDR3 sequence is 15 residues long. In DNA, the CDR3 is TGTGCCAGCAGTGCCCCGGGAGGGGGAGACCCCGAGCAGTACTTC. Amino acid sequence: CASSAPGGGDPEQYF.

This clone was counted only a few times. The genes are TRBV19 and TRBJ1-5, with D unclear. The germline CDR1 and CDR2 sequences are LNHDA and SQIVND (reference sequence). The CDR3 totals 15 residues. The ends were cut back, 3 bases at V and 3 bases at J, with 12 bases in the middle. The CDR3 region is CASSMSNRYNQPQHF. The CDR3 region has the DNA TGTGCCAGTAGTATGTCAAACAGATACAATCAGCCCCAGCATTTT.

The sample holds one count of this clone. The chain links TRBV30 to TRBJ1-5; TRBD1 might be the D (5 bases). Per germline, CDR1 GTSNPN and CDR2 SVGIG (reference sequence). The V gene lost 5 bases and the J gene lost 7 bases, with 15 bases spanning the gap. This CDR3 has 13 residues. The DNA for the CDR3 is TGTGCCTGGGCCGTGGGGGGGAGACAGCCCCAGCATTTT. Translation: CAWAVGGRQPQHF.

This chain connects TRBV28 to TRBJ2-5; TRBD2 matches 8 bases. J was trimmed by 1 base and V by 8 bases; bases with no gene match: 6. The CDR3 spans 14 residues. Germline V lookup: CDR1 MDHEN, CDR2 SYDVKM. CDR3 protein: CASSRTSSQETQYF. In DNA form, the CDR3 reads TGTGCCAGCTCGCGGACTAGCAGCCAAGAGACCCAGTACTTC.

The chain couples TRBV6-6 to TRBJ2-1; 10 positions match TRBD2. The CDR3 runs to 15 residues. Germline V CDR1 and CDR2: MNHNY, SVGAGI (reference sequence). J gave up 3 bases and V 6 bases, and 5 bases lay outside the gene matches. The CDR3: CASRPGTSVYNEQFF. The CDR3 nucleotides read TGTGCCAGCAGACCCGGGACTAGCGTCTACAATGAGCAGTTCTTC.

The chain employs TRBV28 and TRBJ2-6; weak D call: TRBD1 (5 bases). CDR3 length equals 17 residues. The V end was cut by 3 bases, the J end by 1 base, with 13 bases between. Germline V gene sequence: CDR1 MDHEN, CDR2 SYDVKM. CDR3 bases: TGTGCCAGCAGTTTGTTCCCAGGGTTTTCTGGGGCCAACGTCCTGACTTTC. Translation: CASSLFPGFSGANVLTF.